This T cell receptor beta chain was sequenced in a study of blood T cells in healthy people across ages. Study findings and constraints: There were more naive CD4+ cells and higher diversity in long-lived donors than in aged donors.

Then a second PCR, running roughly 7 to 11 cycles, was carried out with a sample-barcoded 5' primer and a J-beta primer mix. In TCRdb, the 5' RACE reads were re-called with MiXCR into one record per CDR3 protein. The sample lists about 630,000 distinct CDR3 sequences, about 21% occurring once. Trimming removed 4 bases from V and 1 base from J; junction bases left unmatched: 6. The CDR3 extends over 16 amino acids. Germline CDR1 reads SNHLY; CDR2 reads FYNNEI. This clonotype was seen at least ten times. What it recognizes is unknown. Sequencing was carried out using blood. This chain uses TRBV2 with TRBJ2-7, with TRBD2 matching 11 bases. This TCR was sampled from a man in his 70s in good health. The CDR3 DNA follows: TGTGCCAGCAGTGGGTTGGGACTAGCGGATTCCTACGAGCAGTACTTC. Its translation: CASSGLGLADSYEQYF. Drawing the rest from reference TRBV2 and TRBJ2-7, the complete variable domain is EPEVTQTPSHQVTQMGQEVILRCVPISNHLYFYWYRQILGQKVEFLVSFYNNEISEKSEIFDDQFSVERPDGSNFTLKIRSTKLEDSAMYFCASSGLGLADSYEQYFGPGTRLTVT.